This passage covers 25 T cell receptor beta chains from one sample sequenced in a study of OX40 agonist ivuxolimab in advanced cancers. Library preparation employed the immunoSEQ multiplex PCR assay. TCRdb re-hosts the immuneACCESS table, in-frame sequences only. Its copies lack some clones; in the studies checked, an unresolved V gene accounts for under half of them, and the cause for the rest is not known. Across this sample there are some 68,000 clones, with 85% to 90% seen only once. The top ten clonotypes cover approximately 11% of the sample. This sample comprised CD4+ or CD8+ T cells sorted from blood, obtained in a trial of the OX40 agonist ivuxolimab. The receptors stem from an adult with an advanced solid tumor such as melanoma, head and neck, liver or kidney cancer.

CDR3 in amino acids: CASSPRTGSTDTQYF. Here the CDR3 DNA reads TGTGCCAGCAGCCCTCGGACAGGGAGCACAGATACGCAGTATTTT. The gene calls are TRBV7-2 and TRBJ2-3; 8 bases are shared with TRBD1. V lost 5 bases to trimming and J lost 0 bases; unmatched junction nucleotides: 4. In germline, CDR1 is SGHTA, CDR2 FQGNSA. The CDR3 length is 15 residues.

This chain connects TRBV2 to TRBJ1-5; TRBD1 aligns across 7 bases. In germline, CDR1 is SNHLY, CDR2 FYNNEI. Unmatched junction bases numbered 7, after V lost 7 bases and J lost 4 bases. The CDR3 sequence is 14 residues long. The CDR3 protein is CASNNRGRNQPQHF. The CDR3 region has the DNA TGTGCCAGCAACAACAGGGGTCGGAATCAGCCCCAGCATTTT.

The V call is TRBV9, the J call TRBJ1-1, with D uncertain. Trimming left V 0 bases short and J 1 base short, with 13 bases between. This CDR3 is 16 amino acids long. Germline CDR1 is SGDLS and CDR2 is YYNGEE. CDR3 residues: CASSVGHLLSNTEAFF. In nucleotides, the CDR3 is TGTGCCAGCAGCGTAGGACACCTACTATCGAACACTGAAGCTTTCTTT.

In DNA, the CDR3 is TGTGCCAGCTCACCCCCCAAGGCCTACGAGCAGTACTTC. It encodes CASSPPKAYEQYF. The V gene is TRBV18, the J gene TRBJ2-7, with no clear D. The CDR3 runs 13 residues. V gave up 3 bases and J gave up 2 bases, with 8 bases separating them. CDR1 and CDR2 (germline): KGHSH, LQKENI.

V and J are TRBV6-6 and TRBJ2-5; D is tentatively TRBD1 or TRBD2 (5 bases each). V dropped 2 bases and J dropped 5 bases, with 9 bases sitting between them. Germline CDR1 MNHNY, CDR2 SVGAGI (reference sequence). CDR3 length: 13 residues. The CDR3 protein is CASSYRGDETQYF. CDR3 sequence (DNA): TGTGCCAGCAGTTACAGGGGAGACGAGACCCAGTACTTC.

The J gene is TRBJ1-2, the V gene TRBV10-3, with D maybe TRBD1 (5 bases). Germline loops: CDR1 ENHRY, CDR2 SYGVKD. Trimming left V 8 bases short and J 8 bases short, with 18 bases between. The CDR3 has 13 amino acids. CDR3 residues: CAIAPQGWMGYTF. CDR3 DNA sequence: TGTGCCATCGCCCCCCAGGGATGGATGGGCTACACCTTC.

The chain uses TRBV29-1 and TRBJ1-2; possible D gene TRBD1, 5 bases. This CDR3 has 16 amino acids. Germline-derived CDR1 and CDR2 are SQVTM and ANQGSEA. Trimming cost V 6 bases and J 0 bases, with 20 bases left between them. The chain's CDR3 is CSVASPRDGANYGYTF. DNA of the CDR3: TGCAGCGTCGCGTCTCCCCGGGACGGAGCTAACTATGGCTACACCTTC. Full variable domain (rest looked up from reference TRBV29-1 and TRBJ1-2): SAVISQKPSRDICQRGTSLTIQCQVDSQVTMMFWYRQQPGQSLTLIATANQGSEATYESGFVIDKFPISRPNLTFSTLTVSNMSPEDSSIYLCSVASPRDGANYGYTFGSGTRLTVV.

This chain links TRBV20-1 with TRBJ1-2, with a weak D call TRBD1 (6 bases). CDR1 is DFQATT, CDR2 SNEGSKA, per germline (reference sequence). The CDR3 consists of 11 residues. Trimming left V 5 bases short and J 5 bases short, with 9 bases between. In DNA, the CDR3 is TGCAGTGCTTACCAGGGGTATGGCTACACCTTC. It encodes CSAYQGYGYTF.

The V call is TRBV7-9, the J call TRBJ1-1; 7 bases fit TRBD1. The germline CDR1 and CDR2 sequences are SEHNR and FQNEAQ (reference sequence). V gave up 5 bases and J gave up 4 bases; unmatched junction bases: 7. The CDR3 runs 14 residues. CDR3 residues: CASSRTGEGTEAFF. As DNA, the CDR3 is TGTGCCAGCAGCAGAACAGGGGAGGGCACTGAAGCTTTCTTT. The variable domain in full, completed from reference TRBV7-9 and TRBJ1-1, reads DTGVSQNPRHKITKRGQNVTFRCDPISEHNRLYWYRQTLGQGPEFLTYFQNEAQLEKSRLLSDRFSAERPKGSFSTLEIQRTEQGDSAMYLCASSRTGEGTEAFFGQGTRLTVV.

The chain is built from TRBV5-1 and TRBJ2-7; 7 bases line up with TRBD1. This CDR3 spans 14 amino acids. CDR1 is SGHRS, CDR2 YFSETQ, per germline. Unmatched junction bases numbered 4, after V lost 4 bases and J lost 0 bases. The chain's CDR3 is CASSPRQGSYEQYF. The CDR3 DNA follows: TGCGCCAGCAGCCCGAGACAGGGCTCCTACGAGCAGTACTTC.

This chain links TRBV9 with TRBJ2-1, with 10 bases lining up with TRBD2. CDR1 is SGDLS and CDR2 is YYNGEE in the germline V gene. The CDR3 covers 16 residues. After removal of 2 bases from V and 9 bases from J, the junction contained 11 bases not matched to a gene. CDR3 DNA: TGTGCCAGCAGCGTTCGAAGTAGCGGGGGGCCTGCTGAGCAGTTCTTC. Translating it yields CASSVRSSGGPAEQFF.

The chain uses TRBV4-2 and TRBJ1-1; 8 bases line up with TRBD1. The CDR3 is 15 residues long. With 1 base clipped from V and 3 bases from J, the junction kept 4 bases outside the gene matches. The germline CDR1 and CDR2 sequences are LGHNA and YNFKEQ. CDR3 protein: CASSQVQGAHTEAFF. The CDR3 region has the DNA TGTGCCAGCAGCCAAGTCCAGGGGGCTCACACTGAAGCTTTCTTT.

The CDR3 loop reads CASSLAGTVNQPQHF. As DNA, the CDR3 is TGTGCCAGCAGCTTGGCGGGTACAGTTAATCAGCCCCAGCATTTT. The chain employs TRBV5-6 and TRBJ1-5; D remains ambiguous. The CDR3 has 15 residues. V lost 0 bases, J lost 4 bases, and 11 bases lay in between. The germline V gene has CDR1 SGHDT and CDR2 YYEEEE.

The chain is built from TRBV19 and TRBJ2-7; possibly TRBD1 or TRBD2 for D (6 bases each). V lost 2 bases, J lost 6 bases, and 14 bases lay in between. CDR3 length equals 14 residues. CDR1 LNHDA and CDR2 SQIVND come from the germline V gene (reference sequence). Here the CDR3 reads CASSISGGGTEQYF. CDR3 nucleotide sequence: TGTGCCAGTAGTATAAGTGGAGGGGGAACCGAGCAGTACTTC.

The V call is TRBV10-3, the J call TRBJ1-1; the D is unclear. The length of the CDR3 is 13 residues. V lost 6 bases to trimming and J lost 4 bases, with 12 bases between them. Per germline, CDR1 ENHRY and CDR2 SYGVKD. CDR3 amino acids: CAIRWERVTEAFF. CDR3 coding DNA: TGTGCCATCAGGTGGGAAAGGGTCACTGAAGCTTTCTTT.

The chain links TRBV11-3 to TRBJ2-5; 8 bases are shared with TRBD2. Germline assignment: CDR1 SGHNT and CDR2 YENEEA. This CDR3 is 15 amino acids long. Unmatched junction bases numbered 6, after V lost 1 base and J lost 5 bases. CDR3 amino acids: CASSLGLSGDETQYF. Written as DNA, the CDR3 is TGTGCCAGCAGCTTAGGTCTTAGCGGGGACGAGACCCAGTACTTC.

J is TRBJ1-5 and V is TRBV6-1, with TRBD1 matching over 7 bases. J gave up 5 bases and V 6 bases, and 10 bases lay outside the gene matches. Germline CDR1 reads MNHNS; CDR2 reads SASEGT. The CDR3 has 15 amino acids. CDR3 loop: CASRKAGTVDQPQHF. CDR3 DNA: TGTGCCAGCAGGAAGGCCGGGACAGTAGATCAGCCCCAGCATTTT.

The CDR3 bases are TGCGCCAGCAGCCCGACAGGGAACTATGGCTACACCTTC. Its translation is CASSPTGNYGYTF. The J gene is TRBJ1-2, the V gene TRBV5-1; 7 bases fit TRBD1. CDR1 is SGHRS and CDR2 is YFSETQ in the germline V gene. CDR3 length equals 13 residues. J lost 2 bases, V lost 4 bases, and 2 bases had no gene match.

The chain couples TRBV7-2 to TRBJ2-3; 7 bases agree with TRBD2. CDR1 is SGHTA, CDR2 FQGNSA, per germline. The CDR3 runs to 15 residues. V shed 1 base, J shed 4 bases, and the junction held 5 bases outside the gene matches. CDR3 protein: CASSLGTSGPDTQYF. The CDR3 DNA reads as TGTGCCAGCAGCTTAGGGACTAGTGGCCCAGATACGCAGTATTTT.

The genes are TRBV5-5 and TRBJ1-2; 8 nucleotides match TRBD1. J was trimmed by 4 bases and V by 2 bases; bases with no gene match: 10. Germline CDR1 reads SGHKS; CDR2 reads YYEKEE (reference sequence). The length of the CDR3 is 16 residues. This CDR3 is CASSFGRTGSGYGYTF. CDR3 sequence (DNA): TGTGCCAGCAGCTTTGGGAGGACAGGGTCGGGCTATGGCTACACCTTC. The full variable domain, rest sourced from reference TRBV5-5 and TRBJ1-2, is DAGVTQSPTHLIKTRGQQVTLRCSPISGHKSVSWYQQVLGQGPQFIFQYYEKEERGRGNFPDRFSARQFPNYSSELNVNALLLGDSALYLCASSFGRTGSGYGYTFGSGTRLTVV.

This clone was found a few times. The CDR3 nucleotides read TGTGCCAGTAGTATGGGGTGGAACACCGGGGAGCTGTTTTTT. Translation: CASSMGWNTGELFF. The V gene is TRBV19, the J gene TRBJ2-2; no clear D gene. This CDR3 region has 14 residues. Trimming shortened V by 3 bases and J by 1 base, and 6 bases separated the two germline ends. The germline V gene encodes CDR1 LNHDA and CDR2 SQIVND (reference sequence).

J is TRBJ2-3 and V is TRBV5-1; D is tentatively TRBD1 or TRBD2 (5 bases each). Germline assignment: CDR1 SGHRS and CDR2 YFSETQ. The CDR3 totals 14 residues. With 4 bases removed from V and 1 base from J, the gap between germline ends came to 10 bases. The CDR3 coding sequence is TGCGCCAGCAGCCTGGGACCTGGCACAGATACGCAGTATTTT. Residues: CASSLGPGTDTQYF.

The chain employs TRBV5-1 and TRBJ2-7; D not resolved. The V and J ends lost 7 bases and 0 bases respectively, with 17 bases between them. This CDR3 has 15 amino acids. Germline CDR1 is SGHRS and CDR2 is YFSETQ. As DNA, the CDR3 is TGCGCCAGCTCCGCCCTAGACTTTAGCTCCTACGAGCAGTACTTC. Its translation is CASSALDFSSYEQYF.

This chain connects TRBV5-4 to TRBJ2-5; 10 positions agree with TRBD2. The V gene end was trimmed by 4 bases and the J gene end by 1 base; junction bases not matched to a gene: 4. The CDR3 loop spans 15 amino acids. The V gene's germline CDR1 is SGHNT and CDR2 YYREEE (reference sequence). CDR3 sequence (DNA): TGTGCCAGCAGCCAGAGCGGGAGGGCCCAAGAGACCCAGTACTTC. Translated: CASSQSGRAQETQYF.

This rearrangement joins TRBV7-9 to TRBJ1-1; no clear D gene. V was clipped by 3 bases and J by 3 bases, with 8 bases between them. The V gene's germline CDR1 is SEHNR and CDR2 FQNEAQ (reference sequence). This CDR3 has 13 amino acids. This CDR3 reads CASSFGSYTEAFF. The CDR3 DNA reads TGTGCCAGCAGCTTTGGCAGCTACACTGAAGCTTTCTTT.